The source of this T cell receptor (beta chain) is a study of Tregs in tolerant kidney transplant recipients. The table came from immunoSEQ multiplex PCR; TCRdb's copy has only in-frame clones and leaves some out. The sample has tens of thousands of clones, 80% to 90% seen once. CDR3 length: 14 residues. Trimming took 7 bases from V and 3 from J, leaving 16 bases between them. Germline CDR1 is SGHRS and CDR2 is YFSETQ. This receptor was obtained from a human donor who received a combined kidney and bone marrow transplant. This sequence joins TRBV5-1 and TRBJ1-2; the D is unclear. The specimen comprised Tregs from blood, sampled before the transplant. CDR3 sequence reads: CASAFGEGYYGYTF. The CDR3 DNA reads as TGCGCCAGCGCCTTCGGGGAGGGCTACTATGGCTACACCTTC.